This entry features one TCR beta chain sequence. The data were obtained in a study of shared clonotypes between healthy human individuals. Germline CDR1 and CDR2: ENHRY and SYGVKD. The CDR3 loop spans 13 amino acids. Deletions cut 7 bases from V and 0 bases from J, with 8 bases between. Data came from immunoSEQ multiplex PCR; TCRdb stores just in-frame clones and leaves some out. The sample includes some 320,000 clones, over 75% of them seen just once. This sequence joins TRBV10-3 and TRBJ2-3, with D hard to call. This sequence was found in a man younger than 35 in good health. What was sequenced was memory CD8+ T cells sorted from blood. Regarding subset: CD45RO+ cells pooled with CCR7-negative TemRA cells. This CDR3 reads CAIKAYSTDTQYF. The CDR3 DNA sequence: TGTGCCATCAAGGCGTACAGCACAGATACGCAGTATTTT.